This T cell receptor beta chain was retrieved from a study of glioma-infiltrating T cells. Germline V gene sequence: CDR1 MNHNS, CDR2 SASEGT. V shed 8 bases and J 3 bases; nucleotides not matched to a gene: 3. This CDR3 contains 13 residues. TCR alpha and beta CDR3 regions were amplified from RNA using iRepertoire nested multiplex PCR. One-step reverse transcription and amplification started from approximately 100-400 ng of tissue mRNA or PBMC total RNA. In TCRdb, the multiplex PCR reads were re-called with MiXCR into one record per CDR3 protein. The table records 3,000 to 3,500 distinct CDR3 sequences, roughly two fifths of them present only once. Study findings and constraints: Tissue and blood shared very few CDR3 sequences. Non-neoplastic patients had below-expected tissue-blood divergence, while all gliomas exceeded expectation.

Note on this clonotype: Its antigen is undetermined.

Sequenced input: glioma tissue, nonneoplastic brain tissue, or PBMCs (not recorded which). The rearrangement joins TRBV6-1 to TRBJ2-1, with TRBD2 identical over 8 bases. The source of this sequence is a human donor with low-grade glioma or glioblastoma, undergoing nonglioma brain surgery, or in good health (not recorded which). CDR3 sequence (DNA): TGTGCCAGCGAACTAGCGGACTACAATGAGCAGTTCTTC. Its translation is CASELADYNEQFF.